This T cell receptor beta chain was captured in a study of T cell repertoires in cytomegalovirus infection. Whole-study context: In public TCR beta signatures, there were indications of both CMV infection and matching HLA type.

With 0 bases removed from V and 4 bases from J, the gap between germline ends came to 25 bases. This CDR3 has 18 amino acids. The germline V gene has CDR1 DFQATT and CDR2 SNEGSKA (reference sequence). TCRdb called the reads again in MiXCR, with one record for every CDR3 protein. Of roughly 230,000 distinct CDR3 sequences in the sample, around 6.2% were seen once. At least ten counts were recorded for this clonotype. Sequenced: PBMCs. The receptor comes from a human donor in good health (CMV status not recorded). Some clones in this sample may be carry-over from other donors' samples. The V gene is TRBV20-1, the J gene TRBJ2-7, with TRBD2 as a possible D gene (7 bases). CDR3 sequence reads: CSARDVFSQGGELYEQYF. In DNA form, the CDR3 reads TGCAGTGCTAGAGATGTTTTTAGCCAAGGGGGGGAGTTGTACGAGCAGTACTTC.